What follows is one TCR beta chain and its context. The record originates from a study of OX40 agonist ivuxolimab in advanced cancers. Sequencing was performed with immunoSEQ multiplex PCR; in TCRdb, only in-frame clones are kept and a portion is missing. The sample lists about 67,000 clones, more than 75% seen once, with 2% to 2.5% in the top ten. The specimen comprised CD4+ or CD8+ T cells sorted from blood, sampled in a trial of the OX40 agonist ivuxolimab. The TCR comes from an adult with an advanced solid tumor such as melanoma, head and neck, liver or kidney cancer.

CDR3 bases: TGTGCCAGCAGTTACCAGGGGGCGGGAGAGACCCAGTACTTC. Its protein is CASSYQGAGETQYF. The chain combines TRBV6-6 with TRBJ2-5, with 8 bases lining up with TRBD1. The CDR3 length is 14 residues. V shed 2 bases and J 4 bases; nucleotides not matched to a gene: 3. Germline values: CDR1 MNHNY, CDR2 SVGAGI (reference sequence).